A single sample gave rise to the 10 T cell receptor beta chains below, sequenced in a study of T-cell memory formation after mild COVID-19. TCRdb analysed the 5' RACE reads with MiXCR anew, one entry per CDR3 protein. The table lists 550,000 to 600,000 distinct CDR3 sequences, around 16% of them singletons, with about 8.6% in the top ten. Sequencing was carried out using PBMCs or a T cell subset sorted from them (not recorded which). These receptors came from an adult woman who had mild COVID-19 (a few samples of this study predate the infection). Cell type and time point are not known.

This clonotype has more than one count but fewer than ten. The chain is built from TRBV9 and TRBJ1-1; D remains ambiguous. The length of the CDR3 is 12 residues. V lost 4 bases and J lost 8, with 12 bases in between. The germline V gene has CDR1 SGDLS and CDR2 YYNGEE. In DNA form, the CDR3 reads TGTGCCAGCAGCCGCGACGGAGGGGAAGCTTTCTTT. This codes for CASSRDGGEAFF.

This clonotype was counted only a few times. The CDR3 DNA sequence: TGCGCCAGCAGCACCCAGGGCGTCGCTGGAAACACCATATATTTT. Translation: CASSTQGVAGNTIYF. This chain uses TRBV5-1 with TRBJ1-3, with a possible D match to TRBD1 (5 bases). Germline CDR1 reads SGHRS; CDR2 reads YFSETQ. CDR3 length: 15 amino acids. V shed 4 bases and J shed 2 bases, with 13 bases lying between them.

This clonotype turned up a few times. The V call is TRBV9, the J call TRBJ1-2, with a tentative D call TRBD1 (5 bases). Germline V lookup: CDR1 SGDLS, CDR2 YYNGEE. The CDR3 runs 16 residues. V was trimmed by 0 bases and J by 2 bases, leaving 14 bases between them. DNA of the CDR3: TGTGCCAGCAGCGTAGGTGGGTTAGGGGAAAACTATGGCTACACCTTC. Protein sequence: CASSVGGLGENYGYTF.

The CDR3: CASARAAGTQPQHF. The CDR3 DNA reads TGCGCCAGCGCTAGGGCGGCGGGCACTCAGCCCCAGCATTTT. V and J are TRBV4-1 and TRBJ1-5; D call uncertain. V was cut by 8 bases and J by 6 bases, with 17 bases left in between. Germline assignment: CDR1 MGHRA and CDR2 YSYEKL. This CDR3 region has 14 residues.

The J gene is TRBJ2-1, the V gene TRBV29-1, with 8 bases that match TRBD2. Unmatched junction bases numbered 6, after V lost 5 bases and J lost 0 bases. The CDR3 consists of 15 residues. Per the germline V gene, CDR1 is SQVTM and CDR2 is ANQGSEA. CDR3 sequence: CSVYHSGSSYNEQFF. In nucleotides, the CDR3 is TGCAGCGTTTACCACAGCGGGAGCTCCTACAATGAGCAGTTCTTC.

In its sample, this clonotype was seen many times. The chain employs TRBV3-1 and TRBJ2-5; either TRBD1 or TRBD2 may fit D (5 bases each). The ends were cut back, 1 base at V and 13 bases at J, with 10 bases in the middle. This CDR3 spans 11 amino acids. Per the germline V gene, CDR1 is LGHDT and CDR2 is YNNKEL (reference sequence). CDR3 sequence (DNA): TGTGCCAGCAGCCAAGGGGACCCCACGTACTTC. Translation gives CASSQGDPTYF.

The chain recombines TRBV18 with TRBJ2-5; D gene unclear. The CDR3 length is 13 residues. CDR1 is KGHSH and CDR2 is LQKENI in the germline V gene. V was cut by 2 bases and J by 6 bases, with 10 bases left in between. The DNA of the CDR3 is TGTGCCAGCTCACCAAGATGGTGTAAGACCCAGTACTTC. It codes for CASSPRWCKTQYF.

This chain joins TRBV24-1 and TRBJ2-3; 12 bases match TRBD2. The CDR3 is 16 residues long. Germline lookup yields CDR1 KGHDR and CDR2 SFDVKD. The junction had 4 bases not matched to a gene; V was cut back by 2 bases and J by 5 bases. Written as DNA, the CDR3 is TGTGCCACCAGTGATTCCAGACTAGCGGGGGTAGATACGCAGTATTTT. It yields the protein CATSDSRLAGVDTQYF.

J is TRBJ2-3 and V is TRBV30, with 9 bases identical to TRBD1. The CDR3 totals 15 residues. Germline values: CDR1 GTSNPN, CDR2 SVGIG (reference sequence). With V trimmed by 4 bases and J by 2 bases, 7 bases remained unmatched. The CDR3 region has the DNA TGTGCCTGGACTGTAGGGGACAGGGACACAGATACGCAGTATTTT. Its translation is CAWTVGDRDTDTQYF.

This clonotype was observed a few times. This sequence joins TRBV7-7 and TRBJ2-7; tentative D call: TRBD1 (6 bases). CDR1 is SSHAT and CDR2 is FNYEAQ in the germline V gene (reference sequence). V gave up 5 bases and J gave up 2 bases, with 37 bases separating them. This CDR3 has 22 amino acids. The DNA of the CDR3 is TGTGCCAGCAGCCCCACACCGGGACACCTTGCACCCCGCACGATAGGAGCCTACGAGCAGTACTTC. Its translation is CASSPTPGHLAPRTIGAYEQYF.